The 24 T cell receptor beta chains below were found in one sample sequenced in a study of T cells in women clearing cervical HPV infection. The table came from immunoSEQ multiplex PCR; TCRdb's copy has only in-frame clones and leaves some out. This listing includes about 48,000 clones. What was sequenced was blood buffy coat. These receptor sequences come from a woman aged 18 to 75 with a cervical HPV16 infection that either progressed to CIN3+ or cleared (not recorded which).

For this clone: The CDR3 end is not reached by the read, which stops 3 residues before it; the germline J gene fills it in. The gene calls are TRBV6-1 and TRBJ1-4; D gene uncertain. The germline gives CDR1 MNHNS, CDR2 SASEGT. This CDR3 has 14 residues. The V end lost 2 bases, the J end lost 5 bases, and 9 bases lay between the germline ends. The part of the CDR3 DNA that was read is TGTGCCAGCAGTGAATCTAGCACGAATGAAAAA. Protein sequence: CASSESSTNEK. From start to end, the CDR3 is CASSESSTNEKLFF.

Of note for this clone: The read falls 3 residues short of the CDR3 end, and the missing part is taken from the germline J gene. The rearrangement links TRBV7-2 to TRBJ2-1, with 8 bases matching TRBD2. Germline values: CDR1 SGHTA, CDR2 FQGNSA. V gave up 4 bases and J gave up 2 bases; unmatched junction bases: 1. The CDR3 covers 14 residues. The part of the CDR3 DNA that was read is TGTGCCAGCAGCTCGGGACTAGCCTACAATGAG. It specifies CASSSGLAYNE. The CDR3 reads in full as CASSSGLAYNEQFF.

A remark on this clone: The read ends 3 residues early relative to the CDR3; the germline J gene fills the gap. The rearrangement joins TRBV2 to TRBJ1-2; possible D gene TRBD1, 6 bases. CDR3 length: 15 amino acids. Germline V gene sequence: CDR1 SNHLY, CDR2 FYNNEI. V shed 2 bases and J shed 1 base, with 11 bases lying between them. The CDR3 loop reads CASSEWTAVNYGYTF. The DNA read from the CDR3 is TGTGCCAGCAGTGAATGGACAGCTGTTAACTATGGC.

In regard to this clone: From the germline J gene comes the end of the CDR3, since the read stops 3 residues before it. This rearrangement joins TRBV5-4 to TRBJ2-7, with TRBD1 identical over 11 bases. Germline loops: CDR1 SGHNT, CDR2 YYREEE (reference sequence). The CDR3 runs 14 residues. Trimming cost V 4 bases and J 4 bases; bases outside gene matches: 4. The CDR3 DNA, read in part, is TGTGCCAGCAGCGTGGACAGGGGGCCGTACGAG. This gives the protein CASSVDRGPYE. The whole CDR3 sequence reads CASSVDRGPYEQYF.

For this clone: The read gets to within 3 residues of the CDR3 end, and the germline J gene fills in the rest. V is TRBV13 and J is TRBJ2-5, with 9 bases that match TRBD2. Trimming took 2 bases from V and 4 from J; bases not matched to a gene: 8. Germline values: CDR1 PRHDT, CDR2 FYEKMQ (reference sequence). This CDR3 is 16 amino acids long. This CDR3 reads CASSLPGVAGVETQYF. The CDR3 DNA, read in part, is TGTGCCAGCAGCTTACCCGGGGTAGCGGGAGTAGAGACC. The whole variable domain, filled in from reference TRBV13 and TRBJ2-5, reads AAGVIQSPRHLIKEKRETATLKCYPIPRHDTVYWYQQGPGQDPQFLISFYEKMQSDKGSIPDRFSAQQFSDYHSELNMSSLELGDSALYFCASSLPGVAGVETQYFGPGTRLLVL.

On this clone: From the germline J gene comes the end of the CDR3, since the read stops 3 residues before it. The rearrangement links TRBV7-3 to TRBJ2-1; a possible D gene is TRBD2 (6 bases). The germline V gene encodes CDR1 SGHTA and CDR2 FQGTGA. The CDR3 loop spans 15 amino acids. Trimming stripped 2 bases from V and 5 bases from J, with 13 bases between. The CDR3 reads CASSLQSGFNNEQFF. Partial CDR3 DNA: TGTGCCAGCAGCTTACAAAGCGGGTTTAACAATGAG.

Concerning this clone itself: The read halts 3 residues ahead of the CDR3 end, with the missing end drawn from the germline J gene. The chain employs TRBV5-3 and TRBJ2-7; no definite D call. TRBV5-3 is placed among ORFs of uncertain function. The CDR3 is 16 amino acids. With 3 bases removed from V and 5 bases from J, the gap between germline ends came to 21 bases. The covered CDR3 bases are TGTGCCAGAAGCTCGGGTGAGGCCAGTCTACCCCACGAG. It yields the protein CARSSGEASLPHE. The whole CDR3 protein is CARSSGEASLPHEQYF.

A remark on this clone: Coverage ceases 3 residues before the CDR3 finishes, and the germline J gene fills in the end. This chain links TRBV20-1 with TRBJ1-1, with TRBD1 matching over 10 bases. The CDR3 totals 13 residues. Germline-derived CDR1 and CDR2 are DFQATT and SNEGSKA (reference sequence). CDR3 protein: CSANDRGRLRAFF. CDR3 DNA, as far as it was read: TGCAGTGCTAACGACAGGGGGCGGCTCAGG.

Turning to this clone: The read falls 3 residues short of the CDR3 end, and the missing part is taken from the germline J gene. The chain carries TRBV9 and TRBJ2-1; D call uncertain. V was pared by 0 bases and J by 5 bases, with 6 bases between. The CDR3 consists of 13 residues. The germline CDR1 and CDR2 sequences are SGDLS and YYNGEE. The CDR3 loop reads CASSVAVNNEQFF. Partial CDR3 DNA: TGTGCCAGCAGCGTAGCGGTAAACAATGAG.

Comment on this clone: The read falls 3 residues short of the CDR3 end, and the missing part is taken from the germline J gene. The chain employs TRBV7-2 and TRBJ2-1, with no clear D. Trimming pared 4 bases from V and 0 bases from J, leaving 7 bases between. The CDR3 is 14 amino acids. The germline V gene has CDR1 SGHTA and CDR2 FQGNSA. The covered CDR3 bases are TGTGCCAGCAGCTCAACGGGCTCCTACAATGAG. Encoded protein: CASSSTGSYNE. The full-length CDR3 reads as CASSSTGSYNEQFF.

In regard to this clone: The read is 3 residues too short to cover the CDR3 end, so that end is filled in from the germline J gene. V gene TRBV20-1 combines with J gene TRBJ2-1; TRBD2 aligns across 8 bases. Germline CDR1 DFQATT, CDR2 SNEGSKA (reference sequence). The CDR3 consists of 14 residues. V shed 1 base, J shed 6 bases, and the junction held 5 bases outside the gene matches. This chain's CDR3 is CSARGATSVNEQFF. The sequenced part of the CDR3 DNA is TGCAGTGCTAGAGGGGCGACTAGCGTCAATGAG.

A remark on this clone: The CDR3 end is not reached by the read, which stops 3 residues before it; the germline J gene fills it in. The rearrangement links TRBV29-1 to TRBJ2-5; TRBD2 matches 14 bases. The CDR3 is 16 residues long. CDR1 is SQVTM, CDR2 ANQGSEA, per germline. Trimming cost V 4 bases and J 4 bases; bases outside gene matches: 8. Partial CDR3 DNA: TGCAGCGTTGTTGGGATGACTAGCGGGGGGGCAGAGACC. Its translation is CSVVGMTSGGAET. The complete CDR3 reads CSVVGMTSGGAETQYF.

Comments on this clone: The read ends 3 residues shy of where the CDR3 ends; the end is completed using the germline J gene. The gene calls are TRBV7-2 and TRBJ2-2; D is tentatively TRBD1 or TRBD2 (5 bases each). Germline lookup yields CDR1 SGHTA and CDR2 FQGNSA. The CDR3 has 13 amino acids. V lost 5 bases, J lost 4 bases, and 8 bases lay in between. The CDR3 spells CASSLRGTGELFF. The CDR3 DNA, read in part, is TGTGCCAGCAGCCTGAGGGGCACCGGGGAG.

A note on this clone: With the read ending 3 residues before the CDR3 end, the germline J gene is used to fill in that end. The V call is TRBV18, the J call TRBJ2-7; 9 nucleotides agree with TRBD1. V lost 4 bases and J lost 6; bases outside the gene matches: 4. Germline V gives CDR1 KGHSH, CDR2 LQKENI. The CDR3 has 13 residues. The CDR3: CASSQGTGTEQYF. The DNA read from the CDR3 is TGTGCCAGCTCACAAGGGACAGGGACCGAG.

To note about this clone: The read terminates 3 residues before the CDR3 end, so the remaining end is supplied by the germline J gene. The chain is built from TRBV10-1 and TRBJ2-1; 8 bases align to TRBD2. This CDR3 contains 16 residues. V lost 0 bases to trimming and J lost 7 bases; unmatched junction nucleotides: 8. The germline gives CDR1 WNHNN, CDR2 SYGVQD (reference sequence). The CDR3 region is CASSESMAGGSNEQFF. The part of the CDR3 DNA that was read is TGCGCCAGCAGTGAGTCGATGGCGGGAGGATCTAATGAG.

The CDR3 sequence: CASSGAAMGMNTEAFF. The part of the CDR3 DNA that was read is TGCGCCAGCAGCGGGGCAGCGATGGGTATGAACACTGAA. This rearrangement joins TRBV5-1 to TRBJ1-1, with TRBD1 as a possible D gene (5 bases). Read sequence stops 3 residues before the CDR3 end, and the germline J gene provides the missing end. V lost 4 bases and J lost 0, with 16 bases in between. This CDR3 contains 16 residues. The germline gives CDR1 SGHRS, CDR2 YFSETQ.

About this clone itself: The missing CDR3 end, 3 residues past where the read stops, is filled in from the germline J gene. This chain connects TRBV7-9 to TRBJ2-1; 7 nucleotides align to TRBD1. With V trimmed by 4 bases and J by 6 bases, 3 bases remained unmatched. This CDR3 region has 13 residues. Germline-derived CDR1 and CDR2 are SEHNR and FQNEAQ (reference sequence). The sequenced part of the CDR3 DNA is TGTGCCAGCAGCTCCTCAGGGGGCAATGAG. Protein sequence: CASSSSGGNE. The whole CDR3 protein is CASSSSGGNEQFF.

Points on this clone: The read is 3 residues too short to cover the CDR3 end, so that end is filled in from the germline J gene. This chain links TRBV4-1 with TRBJ2-7, with TRBD2 matching over 9 bases. The V and J ends lost 0 bases and 5 bases, in that order; junction bases with no gene match: 8. This CDR3 has 16 amino acids. Germline V CDR1 and CDR2: MGHRA, YSYEKL. CDR3 residues: CASSQERLAGINEQYF. Partial CDR3 DNA: TGCGCCAGCAGCCAAGAGAGGCTAGCGGGAATCAACGAG.

A remark on this clone: The CDR3 is cut off 3 residues early in the read; its end comes from the germline J gene. V and J are TRBV29-1 and TRBJ1-1; D unresolved. Germline V gene sequence: CDR1 SQVTM, CDR2 ANQGSEA. The CDR3 length is 14 residues. V was pared by 6 bases and J by 1 base, with 15 bases between. The CDR3 loop is CSVCSIVGNTEAFF. The DNA read from the CDR3 is TGCAGCGTCTGCTCGATCGTCGGGAACACTGAA. The variable domain in full, with the rest retrieved from reference TRBV29-1 and TRBJ1-1, is SAVISQKPSRDICQRGTSLTIQCQVDSQVTMMFWYRQQPGQSLTLIATANQGSEATYESGFVIDKFPISRPNLTFSTLTVSNMSPEDSSIYLCSVCSIVGNTEAFFGQGTRLTVV.

As regards this clone: The read terminates 3 residues before the CDR3 end, so the remaining end is supplied by the germline J gene. The chain recombines TRBV12-3 or TRBV12-4 with TRBJ1-2; possibly TRBD1 for D (5 bases). The CDR3 sequence is 14 residues long. The V end was cut by 6 bases, the J end by 3 bases, with 14 bases between. The DNA read from the CDR3 is TGTGCCAGCAGCCCCGGCGGGGGATACTATGGC. As protein: CASSPGGGYYG. The whole CDR3 region reads CASSPGGGYYGYTF.

The sequenced part of the CDR3 DNA is TGTGCCAGCAGTGAAGGGACAGCTCATAATTCACCC. Translated, it gives CASSEGTAHNSP. The full CDR3 sequence reads CASSEGTAHNSPLHF. The genes are TRBV2 and TRBJ1-6; a weak D match, TRBD1 (6 bases). From the germline J gene comes the end of the CDR3, since the read stops 3 residues before it. This CDR3 comprises 15 residues. CDR1 SNHLY and CDR2 FYNNEI come from the germline V gene. The V end lost 1 base, the J end lost 5 bases, and 9 bases lay between the germline ends.

With regard to this clone: The read ends 3 residues shy of where the CDR3 ends; the end is completed using the germline J gene. V is TRBV12-3 or TRBV12-4 and J is TRBJ1-5; 9 bases fit TRBD1. The CDR3 loop spans 13 amino acids. After removal of 6 bases from V and 4 bases from J, the junction contained 1 base not matched to a gene. The CDR3 is CASRGTGNQPQHF. The DNA read from the CDR3 is TGTGCCAGCAGAGGGACAGGGAATCAGCCC.

With respect to this clone: The CDR3 end is not reached by the read, which stops 3 residues before it; the germline J gene fills it in. This sequence joins TRBV7-3 and TRBJ1-1, with TRBD1 identical over 8 bases. Per the germline V gene, CDR1 is SGHTA and CDR2 is FQGTGA. The junction had 10 bases not matched to a gene; V was cut back by 5 bases and J by 5 bases. The CDR3 is 15 amino acids. The sequenced CDR3 bases are TGTGCCAGCAGCCGGACAGGGCCCCCGATGACTGAA. This codes for CASSRTGPPMTE. The complete CDR3 protein is CASSRTGPPMTEAFF.

Concerning this clone: The read halts 3 residues ahead of the CDR3 end, with the missing end drawn from the germline J gene. The chain has TRBV6-2 or TRBV6-3 and TRBJ1-1; 11 positions agree with TRBD1. Germline V gene data show CDR1 as MNHEY and CDR2 as SVGEGT. V trimming: 6 bases; J trimming: 3 bases; junction bases outside the gene matches: 9. The length of the CDR3 is 16 residues. The part of the CDR3 DNA that was read is TGTGCCAGCAGAGAAGGGACAGGGGGACCAGACACTGAA. Translating gives CASREGTGGPDTE. The CDR3 in its entirety is CASREGTGGPDTEAFF.